This T cell receptor (beta chain) was found in a study of blood T cell repertoires in COVID-19 (dated by TCRdb to about 2020). For context, the study as a whole: The collaborator samples originated in the United States, Italy and Spain and spanned the acute and convalescent phases of COVID-19. The prospective study material was composed of cDNA or gDNA derived from T cells, B-cell-depleted T cells, or PBMCs. Subjects who had been exposed to COVID-19, were actively infected with it, or had recovered from it provided the deeply sampled blood TCRbeta repertoires that made up the dataset. The repertoires were released in a freely available public database meant as a resource for research on the immune response to SARS-CoV-2. Samples came from the ongoing ImmuneRACE study (first 160 participants) plus 1,254 subjects from 6 global collaborators. The sample metadata nearly always contained a de-identified subject ID, COVID-19 status, age in years and sex. HLA class I and class II types, where available, came from metadata supplied by the sample provider rather than from assay-based typing. Overall study outcomes, separate from this receptor: How much clinical and demographic metadata was included differed by source and by participant, and the metadata was provided uncurated.

The collaborating institutions used their own protocols to collect whole blood in K2EDTA tubes. For TCRbeta analysis, collaborator samples were shipped as frozen whole blood, as isolated PBMCs, or as DNA extracted from either sample type. This clone was found once. Its binding antigen is unknown. The sample holds no much larger clone one base away, and base qualities are not on file. TCRbeta CDR3 regions were amplified from genomic DNA by means of the immunoSEQ Assay, a bias-controlled multiplex PCR. Turning to the authors' computational methods: The number of nucleated cells in each sample was estimated from the amplification of reference gene primers within the assay. To quantify the absolute abundance of each unique TCRbeta CDR3 rearrangement, sequence reads were collapsed and filtered. For each sample, productive Simpson clonality was calculated as the square root of Simpson's diversity index over productive rearrangements. Not all clones reach the TCRdb copy of this immuneACCESS table, which keeps in-frame sequences only. Checked studies attribute under half of the gap to unresolved V genes and leave the rest unexplained. D and trimming were read from the DNA, whereas the V and J calls and clone size are those reported in that table. The sample profile shows over 200,000 clones; around 75% of them were found once. The leading ten clones occupy around 5% of the sample.

Sequenced material: peripheral blood. The receptor was derived from a human donor in a cohort sampled during active COVID-19.

The sequenced DNA: TGCAGCGTGCGAGATGGAAACACCATATATTTT. Translated, it reads CSVRDGNTIYF. The chain joins TRBV29-1 to TRBJ1-3; the D gene cannot be named for sure. CDR1 and CDR2 (SQVTM, ANQGSEA) derive from the germline V gene. Its CDR3 holds 11 amino acids, cysteine through phenylalanine. Just CDR3 DNA is preserved here, 33 bases in frame from base 1. V is pared back by 6 bases and J by 3 bases, with 6 bases lying between the germline termini.